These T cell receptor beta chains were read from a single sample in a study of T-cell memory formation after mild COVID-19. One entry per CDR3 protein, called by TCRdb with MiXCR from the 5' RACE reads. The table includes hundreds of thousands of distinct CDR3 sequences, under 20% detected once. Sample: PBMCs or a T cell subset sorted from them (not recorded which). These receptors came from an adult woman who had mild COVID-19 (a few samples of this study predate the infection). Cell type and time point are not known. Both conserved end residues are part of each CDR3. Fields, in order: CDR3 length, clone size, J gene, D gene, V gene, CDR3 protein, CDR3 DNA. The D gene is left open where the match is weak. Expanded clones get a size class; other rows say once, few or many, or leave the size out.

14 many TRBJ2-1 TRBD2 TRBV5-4 CASSGTSGNNEQFF TGTGCCAGCAGTGGGACTAGCGGGAACAATGAGCAGTTCTTC
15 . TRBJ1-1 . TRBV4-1 CASSQAGLFSTEAFF TGCGCCAGCAGCCAAGCAGGACTGTTCAGCACTGAAGCTTTCTTT
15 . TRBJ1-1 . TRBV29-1 CSVEVLDRPHTEAFF TGCAGCGTTGAAGTCCTAGACAGACCCCATACTGAAGCTTTCTTT
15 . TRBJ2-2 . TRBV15 CATSSGGLNTGELFF TGTGCCACCAGCAGCGGGGGACTGAACACCGGGGAGCTGTTTTTT
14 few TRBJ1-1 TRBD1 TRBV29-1 CSATGTGWGTEAFF TGCAGCGCCACTGGGACAGGGTGGGGCACTGAAGCTTTCTTT
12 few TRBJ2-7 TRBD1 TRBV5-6 CASRPTGGEQYF TGTGCCAGCAGACCTACAGGGGGGGAGCAGTACTTC
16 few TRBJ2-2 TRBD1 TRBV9 CASSVAGTGGPGELFF TGTGCCAGCAGCGTAGCTGGGACAGGGGGGCCCGGGGAGCTGTTTTTT
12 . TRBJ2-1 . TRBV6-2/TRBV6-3 CAGSGTLNEQFF TGTGCCGGGTCGGGGACTCTCAATGAGCAGTTCTTC
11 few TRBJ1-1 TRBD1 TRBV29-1 CSADRGAEAFF TGCAGCGCGGACAGGGGGGCTGAAGCTTTCTTT
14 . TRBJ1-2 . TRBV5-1 CASSLSAGSYGYTF TGCGCCAGCAGCTTGTCCGCAGGGTCCTATGGCTACACCTTC